The 32 T cell receptor beta chains listed next were all sequenced from one sample in a study of CD8 T cells in ankylosing spondylitis. These TCRs are of unknown antigen specificity. General study results and limits: Characteristic, it appeared, of ankylosing spondylitis blood was a TCR beta motif of seven or eight highly homologous variants.

In TCRdb, the 5' RACE reads were re-called with MiXCR into one record per CDR3 protein. The profile shows around 140,000 distinct CDR3 sequences, approximately 17% of them singletons. Sequencing was done on a sample of blood, either unsorted or a sorted T cell fraction (not recorded which). These receptors all come from a male donor with ankylosing spondylitis.

The gene calls are TRBV5-1 and TRBJ2-7, with 7 bases lining up with TRBD1. Germline trimming cut 4 bases from V and 2 bases from J; bases unmatched to any gene: 6. The germline V gene encodes CDR1 SGHRS and CDR2 YFSETQ. The CDR3 extends over 14 amino acids. The CDR3 is CASSLDRWTYEQYF. Here the CDR3 DNA reads TGCGCCAGCAGCCTGGACAGGTGGACCTACGAGCAGTACTTC.

The rearrangement uses TRBV20-1 and TRBJ2-3; 11 nucleotides match TRBD2. Trimming at V came to 6 bases and at J to 1 base, leaving 12 bases not matched to a gene. This CDR3 comprises 17 residues. The germline CDR1 and CDR2 sequences are DFQATT and SNEGSKA (reference sequence). CDR3 sequence reads: CSADVIAGGPGTDTQYF. CDR3 in DNA: TGCAGTGCCGACGTAATAGCGGGAGGGCCGGGCACAGATACGCAGTATTTT.

This clonotype has a handful of counts. The chain combines TRBV20-1 with TRBJ1-1; D is unclear. V was clipped by 6 bases and J by 0 bases, with 8 bases between them. The CDR3 totals 12 residues. Looked up from germline, CDR1 is DFQATT and CDR2 is SNEGSKA (reference sequence). DNA of the CDR3: TGCAGTGCCCGGGAGATGAACACTGAAGCTTTCTTT. Its translation: CSAREMNTEAFF.

This chain joins TRBV5-5 and TRBJ1-2; D is ambiguous. V was trimmed by 5 bases and J by 6 bases, leaving 14 bases between them. From germline, CDR1 is SGHKS and CDR2 YYEKEE (reference sequence). This CDR3 is built from 13 residues. CDR3 amino acids: CASRQISGDGYTF. CDR3 DNA: TGTGCCAGCAGGCAGATATCCGGGGATGGCTACACCTTC.

Relative to its sample, this clonotype is medium-sized (0.01 to 0.1%). The J gene is TRBJ1-2, the V gene TRBV20-1; no firm D call. The CDR3 sequence is 15 residues long. In germline, CDR1 is DFQATT, CDR2 SNEGSKA (reference sequence). V was pared by 0 bases and J by 2 bases, with 13 bases between. CDR3 loop: CSARDEVKANYGYTF. The CDR3 bases are TGCAGTGCTAGAGATGAGGTCAAGGCCAACTATGGCTACACCTTC.

This clonotype was detected a few times. The rearrangement joins TRBV12-3 or TRBV12-4 to TRBJ1-2; D unclear. V was pared by 5 bases and J by 3 bases, with 7 bases between. The CDR3 runs 12 residues. DNA of the CDR3: TGTGCCAGCAGTAGGAACGACTATGGCTACACCTTC. Amino acid sequence: CASSRNDYGYTF.

This clonotype was seen only a few times. At one boundary the junction diverges from the germline segment, which might be a read error. The rearrangement joins TRBV27 to TRBJ1-4; the D gene is possibly TRBD1 (6 bases). This CDR3 has 14 amino acids. Per the germline V gene, CDR1 is MNHEY and CDR2 is SMNVEV (reference sequence). The CDR3 loop reads CASSLRGSGEILFF. For the CDR3, the DNA is TGTGCCAGCAGTTTAAGGGGGTCAGGTGAAATACTGTTTTTT.

This rearrangement joins TRBV12-3 or TRBV12-4 to TRBJ2-7; 14 nucleotides align to TRBD2. The V gene end was trimmed by 3 bases and the J gene end by 6 bases; junction bases not matched to a gene: 4. CDR3 length equals 15 residues. The CDR3 nucleotides read TGTGCCAGCAGTTTCGGGGGACTAGCGGGAGCCGAGCAGTACTTC. Encoded protein: CASSFGGLAGAEQYF.

This clonotype showed up just a few times. This sequence joins TRBV28 and TRBJ2-3; TRBD1 agrees at 11 bases. J lost 6 bases, V lost 8 bases, and 7 bases had no gene match. The length of the CDR3 is 14 residues. Germline CDR1 and CDR2: MDHEN and SYDVKM. CDR3 nucleotides: TGTGCCAGCGGGACAGGGGGATATTGGGATACGCAGTATTTT. Translation gives CASGTGGYWDTQYF.

This clonotype was counted a single time. The chain has TRBV7-9 and TRBJ2-7; no firm D call. Per the germline V gene, CDR1 is SEHNR and CDR2 is FQNEAQ (reference sequence). The CDR3 contains 13 residues. Trimming removed 4 bases from V and 1 base from J, with 8 bases in between. This CDR3 is CASSSVLSYEQYF. The CDR3 DNA is TGTGCCAGCAGCTCAGTTCTTTCCTACGAGCAGTACTTC.

This clonotype was seen more than once but under ten times. The chain joins TRBV7-9 to TRBJ2-1, with 9 bases lining up with TRBD2. Germline-derived CDR1 and CDR2 are SEHNR and FQNEAQ (reference sequence). The CDR3 runs to 15 residues. Trimming removed 3 bases from V and 4 bases from J; junction bases left unmatched: 4. CDR3 sequence reads: CASSFRLAGYNEQFF. The CDR3 DNA sequence: TGTGCCAGCAGCTTTAGGCTAGCGGGGTACAATGAGCAGTTCTTC.

The chain links TRBV7-3 to TRBJ1-5; D gene ambiguous. From germline, CDR1 is SGHTA and CDR2 FQGTGA. Deletions cut 3 bases from V and 4 bases from J, with 13 bases between. This CDR3 has 15 amino acids. DNA for the CDR3: TGTGCCAGCAGCTTGTGGACGGAGGTTAATCAGCCCCAGCATTTT. This sequence encodes CASSLWTEVNQPQHF. Complete variable domain (other parts from reference TRBV7-3 and TRBJ1-5): GAGVSQTPSNKVTEKGKYVELRCDPISGHTALYWYRQSLGQGPEFLIYFQGTGAADDSGLPNDRFFAVRPEGSVSTLKIQRTERGDSAVYLCASSLWTEVNQPQHFGDGTRLSIL.

The gene calls are TRBV4-2 and TRBJ2-1; D uncertain. Germline CDR1 is LGHNA and CDR2 is YNFKEQ. The CDR3 length is 13 residues. V was shortened by 1 base and J by 6 bases, with 7 bases between the two germline ends. CDR3 DNA sequence: TGTGCCAGCAGCCAAGTTTCGGCCAATGAGCAGTTCTTC. Its translation: CASSQVSANEQFF.

The J gene is TRBJ2-7, the V gene TRBV28; perhaps TRBD2 as D (5 bases). V dropped 3 bases and J dropped 7 bases, with 31 bases sitting between them. This CDR3 is built from 19 residues. Germline CDR1 reads MDHEN; CDR2 reads SYDVKM. CDR3 sequence (DNA): TGTGCCAGCAGTTTCCCCCGGGGAGCGGAGAGCTCTGATTATTTGGAGCAGTACTTC. As protein: CASSFPRGAESSDYLEQYF.

This chain connects TRBV27 to TRBJ2-2, with TRBD2 identical over 11 bases. The CDR3 totals 14 residues. Germline CDR1 is MNHEY and CDR2 is SMNVEV (reference sequence). With 9 bases clipped from V and 4 bases from J, the junction kept 4 bases outside the gene matches. CDR3 bases: TGTGCCAGTCGACTAGCGGGGCCCACCGGGGAGCTGTTTTTT. It specifies CASRLAGPTGELFF.

This clonotype was observed a few times. This rearrangement joins TRBV5-1 to TRBJ2-5, with D hard to call. Germline lookup yields CDR1 SGHRS and CDR2 YFSETQ. The V and J ends lost 3 bases and 10 bases respectively, with 10 bases between them. This CDR3 contains 11 residues. CDR3 loop: CASSCGCGQYF. Here the CDR3 DNA reads TGCGCCAGCAGCTGTGGCTGTGGCCAGTACTTC.

The sample holds a few counts of this clonotype. This chain links TRBV30 with TRBJ1-1; unclear D gene. This CDR3 comprises 15 residues. Per the germline V gene, CDR1 is GTSNPN and CDR2 is SVGIG (reference sequence). V gave up 3 bases and J gave up 1 base, with 15 bases separating them. CDR3 nucleotides: TGTGCCTGGAGGGACGCAGGACTGAGGAACACTGAAGCTTTCTTT. Its protein product is CAWRDAGLRNTEAFF.

This rearrangement joins TRBV6-1 to TRBJ2-7, with 11 nucleotides matching TRBD1. The CDR3 runs 14 residues. With 4 bases clipped from V and 6 bases from J, the junction kept 5 bases outside the gene matches. Germline CDR1 and CDR2: MNHNS and SASEGT. The CDR3 region has the DNA TGTGCCAGCAGTGGCGGGACAGGGGGTTCCGAGCAGTACTTC. As protein: CASSGGTGGSEQYF.

This clonotype was seen many times. V and J are TRBV3-1 and TRBJ2-1, with 12 bases fitting TRBD1. Germline lookup yields CDR1 LGHDT and CDR2 YNNKEL (reference sequence). The CDR3 is 17 amino acids. V lost 3 bases to trimming and J lost 9 bases; unmatched junction nucleotides: 12. The CDR3 here is CASSHFFGDRGPSEQFF. Here the CDR3 DNA reads TGTGCCAGCAGCCATTTTTTTGGGGACAGGGGGCCTAGTGAGCAGTTCTTC.

This clonotype occurred a few times. V and J are TRBV28 and TRBJ2-1, with D possibly TRBD2 on 6 matching bases. Trimming pared 5 bases from V and 0 bases from J, leaving 14 bases between. Germline lookup yields CDR1 MDHEN and CDR2 SYDVKM. This CDR3 spans 16 amino acids. The CDR3 sequence: CASSPRPGSSYNEQFF. The CDR3 DNA reads as TGTGCCAGCAGTCCCCGGCCCGGGAGCTCCTACAATGAGCAGTTCTTC.

The chain recombines TRBV15 with TRBJ2-1; possible D gene TRBD2, 6 bases. The CDR3 is made up of 16 amino acids. The germline gives CDR1 LNHNV, CDR2 YYDKDF (reference sequence). Trimming removed 5 bases from V and 4 bases from J, with 18 bases in between. The CDR3 bases are TGTGCCACCAGCGGCGCCGGGACTGAGGCATACAATGAGCAGTTCTTC. Amino acids: CATSGAGTEAYNEQFF.

V and J are TRBV9 and TRBJ2-7; 8 bases line up with TRBD2. Germline loops: CDR1 SGDLS, CDR2 YYNGEE. V dropped 0 bases and J dropped 3; count of bases not matched to a gene: 2. The CDR3 sequence is 14 residues long. CDR3 sequence: CASSVAAGVYEQYF. The CDR3 coding sequence is TGTGCCAGCAGCGTAGCAGCGGGAGTCTACGAGCAGTACTTC.

The chain couples TRBV12-3 or TRBV12-4 to TRBJ2-1, with 7 bases that match TRBD1. The CDR3 consists of 15 residues. After removal of 6 bases from V and 2 bases from J, the junction contained 7 bases not matched to a gene. In DNA form, the CDR3 reads TGTGCCAGCAGCTCCCACAGGGGCCCCTACAATGAGCAGTTCTTC. It specifies CASSSHRGPYNEQFF.

The chain carries TRBV28 and TRBJ2-1, with TRBD1 matching 7 bases. Germline V gene sequence: CDR1 MDHEN, CDR2 SYDVKM. The CDR3 is 16 residues long. V lost 6 bases and J lost 4; bases outside the gene matches: 12. The CDR3 region is CASRTDGTDSYNEQFF. The DNA of the CDR3 is TGTGCCAGCAGGACAGACGGGACAGATTCTTACAATGAGCAGTTCTTC.

This clonotype was seen a few times. The chain combines TRBV27 with TRBJ1-1, with D possibly TRBD1 on 6 matching bases. Looked up from germline, CDR1 is MNHEY and CDR2 is SMNVEV (reference sequence). The length of the CDR3 is 15 residues. Trimming removed 9 bases at V and 2 bases at J, with 19 bases between. The CDR3, as DNA: TGTGCCAGTCTGCGTACCGGACAGATTAACACTGAAGCTTTCTTT. Amino acids: CASLRTGQINTEAFF.

V and J are TRBV4-1 and TRBJ2-7; the D gene is possibly TRBD1 (6 bases). Trimming took off 3 bases at V and 4 bases at J, with 16 bases between the two ends. The germline CDR1 and CDR2 sequences are MGHRA and YSYEKL. This CDR3 is 15 amino acids long. Written as DNA, the CDR3 is TGCGCCAGCAGCCACAGAGGGGGACAACAATACGAGCAGTACTTC. It yields the protein CASSHRGGQQYEQYF.

This clonotype was observed a few times. The V gene is TRBV20-1, the J gene TRBJ2-1; 7 bases agree with TRBD2. CDR1 and CDR2 from the germline V gene are DFQATT and SNEGSKA (reference sequence). V gave up 0 bases and J gave up 4 bases; unmatched junction bases: 6. The CDR3 is 15 residues long. This CDR3 reads CSARDSQRGYNEQFF. The CDR3 DNA sequence: TGCAGTGCTAGAGATAGCCAGCGGGGATACAATGAGCAGTTCTTC.

This clonotype was counted many times. The rearrangement joins TRBV11-2 to TRBJ2-1; tentatively, D is TRBD1 (5 bases). Trimming pared 3 bases from V and 3 bases from J, leaving 9 bases between. The CDR3 spans 14 residues. Germline CDR1 reads SGHAT; CDR2 reads FQNNGV. Written as DNA, the CDR3 is TGTGCCAGCAGCTTTCAGGGAAGCTACAATGAGCAGTTCTTC. Translation gives CASSFQGSYNEQFF.

A few counts support this clonotype. V and J are TRBV7-9 and TRBJ2-1, with D perhaps TRBD2 (6 bases). Deletions cut 4 bases from V and 4 bases from J, with 11 bases between. CDR3 length: 14 amino acids. CDR1 SEHNR and CDR2 FQNEAQ come from the germline V gene (reference sequence). The DNA for the CDR3 is TGTGCCAGCAGCTCCCCGGAGGGGTACAATGAGCAGTTCTTC. This gives the protein CASSSPEGYNEQFF.

The rearrangement joins TRBV27 to TRBJ2-3, with D possibly matching TRBD1 (6 bases). The V gene lost 6 bases and the J gene lost 4 bases, with 14 bases spanning the gap. This CDR3 is 14 amino acids long. Germline values: CDR1 MNHEY, CDR2 SMNVEV (reference sequence). In DNA, the CDR3 is TGTGCCAGCAGAGAAGTACAGGGTGCAGATACGCAGTATTTT. Its translation is CASREVQGADTQYF.

The V call is TRBV25-1, the J call TRBJ2-7, with 11 bases matching TRBD1. The CDR3 has 14 residues. Per the germline V gene, CDR1 is MGHDK and CDR2 is SYGVNS. With 3 bases clipped from V and 2 bases from J, the junction kept 0 bases outside the gene matches. The CDR3 loop is CASSEGQGAYEQYF. The CDR3 DNA sequence: TGTGCCAGCAGTGAGGGACAGGGGGCCTACGAGCAGTACTTC.

CDR3 DNA: TGTGCCAGTACCGGGACTAGCGGGAACACCGGGGAGCTGTTTTTT. Its protein is CASTGTSGNTGELFF. This chain joins TRBV6-2 or TRBV6-3 and TRBJ2-2, with TRBD2 matching over 11 bases. The CDR3 runs 15 residues. Trimming removed 9 bases from V and 1 base from J; junction bases left unmatched: 4. Germline values: CDR1 MNHEY, CDR2 SVGEGT.